A selection of T cell receptor beta chains follows, all from one sample in a study of T cells in Graves' hyperthyroidism and ophthalmopathy. Using its own MiXCR run on the multiplex PCR reads, TCRdb lists one record per CDR3 protein. The sample holds 600,000 to 650,000 distinct CDR3 sequences; 15% to 20% are singletons and the top ten take around 3.9%. The specimen sequenced was blood. The receptor set was obtained from a woman aged 25 to 39 with Graves' hyperthyroidism. CDR3s include the opening cysteine and the closing phenylalanine or tryptophan. A D gene is named only where the DNA matches it firmly. Not all rows give a size; the values are once, few, many and, for expanded clones, a class.

>TRBJ2-7|TRBD1|many|TRBV3-1
CASRYGTGGGEQYF
TGTGCCAGCAGATACGGGACAGGAGGGGGGGAGCAGTACTTC
>TRBJ2-6|-|few|TRBV11-1
CASSLPEGRGANVLTF
TGTGCCAGCAGCTTACCAGAGGGCAGAGGGGCCAACGTCCTGACTTTC
>TRBJ2-5|-|many|TRBV11-2
CASSGLGGKETQYF
TGTGCCAGCAGCGGGCTCGGCGGAAAAGAGACCCAGTACTTC
>TRBJ1-1|-|-|TRBV5-4
CASGVGAYTEAFF
TGTGCCAGCGGGGTTGGGGCCTACACTGAAGCTTTCTTT
>TRBJ2-7|TRBD1|-|TRBV20-1
CSARDRLGTGVYEQYF
TGCAGTGCTAGAGACCGCCTCGGGACAGGGGTGTACGAGCAGTACTTC
>TRBJ1-2|-|many|TRBV28
CASSFRGGAGYTF
TGTGCCAGCAGTTTCAGGGGAGGCGCTGGCTACACCTTC
>TRBJ2-2|TRBD1|-|TRBV19
CASSTGTGGWNTGELFF
TGTGCCAGTAGTACCGGGACAGGGGGCTGGAACACCGGGGAGCTGTTTTTT
>TRBJ2-1|TRBD2|-|TRBV13
CASSPTSLAGEGNEQFF
TGTGCCAGCAGCCCAACCTCCCTAGCGGGAGAGGGCAATGAGCAGTTCTTC
>TRBJ2-1|-|-|TRBV20-1
CRAPFGGGPNEQFF
TGCAGGGCACCCTTCGGAGGAGGGCCGAATGAGCAGTTCTTC
>TRBJ1-6|-|-|TRBV5-4
CASSFGQTRLHF
TGTGCCAGCAGCTTTGGCCAAACGCGACTCCACTTT
>TRBJ1-6|-|-|TRBV25-1
CASSEGHGGDYSPLHF
TGTGCCAGCAGTGAAGGACACGGGGGTGATTATTCACCCCTCCACTTT
>TRBJ2-7|-|-|TRBV3-1
CASSQDWVREQYF
TGTGCCAGCAGCCAAGATTGGGTTCGCGAGCAGTACTTC
>TRBJ2-1|TRBD2|many|TRBV2
CASRGLAGAEQFF
TGTGCCAGCAGGGGACTAGCGGGCGCTGAGCAGTTCTTC
>TRBJ1-1|-|few|TRBV20-1
CSARAGRGGMNTEAFF
TGCAGTGCTAGGGCAGGGAGGGGAGGAATGAACACTGAAGCTTTCTTT
>TRBJ2-1|-|many|TRBV3-1
CASSQGLVSSEQFF
TGTGCCAGCAGCCAGGGGTTAGTGTCCAGTGAGCAGTTCTTC
>TRBJ2-7|-|many|TRBV3-1
CASSQDPNGYEQYF
TGTGCCAGCAGCCAAGACCCCAACGGCTACGAGCAGTACTTC
>TRBJ2-2|-|few|TRBV12-5
CASGLVQANTGELFF
TGTGCTAGTGGTTTGGTACAGGCGAACACCGGGGAGCTGTTTTTT
>TRBJ1-1|TRBD1|many|TRBV12-3/TRBV12-4
CASSLPGQAGTFF
TGTGCCAGCAGTTTGCCCGGACAGGCAGGGACTTTCTTT
>TRBJ1-2|-|-|TRBV5-1
CASSLDPTGWDYGYTF
TGCGCCAGCAGCTTGGACCCGACAGGTTGGGACTATGGCTACACCTTC
>TRBJ2-7|-|few|TRBV12-5
CASAYSYEQYF
TGTGCTAGTGCCTACTCCTACGAGCAGTACTTC
>TRBJ2-7|TRBD2|many|TRBV7-2
CASSLGGTSLDEQYF
TGTGCCAGCAGCTTAGGAGGGACTAGCCTTGATGAGCAGTACTTC
>TRBJ2-7|-|many|TRBV20-1
CSASGLESYEQYF
TGCAGTGCCTCCGGACTGGAGAGCTACGAGCAGTACTTC
>TRBJ1-1|TRBD1|-|TRBV18
CASSPTGQGGTEAFF
TGTGCCAGCTCACCAACCGGACAGGGGGGCACTGAAGCTTTCTTT
>TRBJ1-2|TRBD1|-|TRBV7-2
CASSLEGGRGCTF
TGTGCCAGCAGCTTAGAAGGGGGCAGGGGCTGCACCTTC
>TRBJ2-7|TRBD1|-|TRBV27
CASSLSAGGYEQYF
TGTGCCAGCAGTTTATCCGCAGGGGGCTACGAGCAGTACTTC
>TRBJ2-1|-|many|TRBV12-3/TRBV12-4
CASSLDTGHSNNEQFF
TGTGCCAGCAGCTTGGATACGGGACACAGCAACAATGAGCAGTTCTTC
>TRBJ2-6|-|-|TRBV7-2
CASSFDYSGANVLTF
TGTGCCAGCTCCTTCGACTACTCTGGGGCCAACGTCCTGACTTTC
>TRBJ2-7|-|-|TRBV4-1
CASSQQQGLNNEQYF
TGCGCCAGCAGCCAACAACAGGGATTGAATAACGAGCAGTACTTC
>TRBJ1-5|TRBD1|-|TRBV6-1
CASASMGQGAYQPQHF
TGTGCCAGCGCCAGTATGGGACAGGGGGCGTATCAGCCCCAGCATTTT
>TRBJ2-1|-|many|TRBV5-1
CASSLIAGNYNEQFF
TGCGCCAGCAGCTTGATTGCCGGGAACTACAATGAGCAGTTCTTC
>TRBJ2-1|-|-|TRBV19
CASSLRTSYNEQFF
TGTGCCAGTAGTCTAAGGACCTCGTACAATGAGCAGTTCTTC
>TRBJ1-2|-|many|TRBV12-3/TRBV12-4
CASRVAIDYGYTF
TGTGCCAGCAGAGTCGCCATCGACTATGGCTACACCTTC
>TRBJ1-1|-|many|TRBV11-3
CASSYIGGTEAFF
TGTGCCAGCAGCTACATAGGGGGGACTGAAGCTTTCTTT
>TRBJ2-2|-|-|TRBV9
CASSVEETGELFF
TGTGCCAGCAGCGTAGAGGAGACCGGGGAGCTGTTTTTT
>TRBJ2-3|-|few|TRBV20-1
CSARILAGTDTQYF
TGCAGTGCTAGGATCCTAGCCGGCACAGATACGCAGTATTTT
>TRBJ2-7|-|many|TRBV7-2
CASTAADLTYEQYF
TGTGCCAGCACCGCCGCCGACCTCACCTACGAGCAGTACTTC
>TRBJ2-1|TRBD1|many|TRBV7-9
CASSLTSGTGRSDEQFF
TGTGCCAGCAGCCTAACGTCCGGGACAGGGAGAAGCGATGAGCAGTTCTTC
>TRBJ2-1|TRBD2|few|TRBV30
CARGTSGYNEQFF
TGTGCCCGGGGGACTAGCGGTTACAATGAGCAGTTCTTC